Listed below are T cell receptor beta chains from one sample, sequenced in a study of T cell responses to AZD1222 COVID-19 vaccine. Libraries were prepared by immunoSEQ multiplex PCR; TCRdb keeps only in-frame clonotypes and omits some of them. The repertoire holds some 140,000 clones, with approximately 90% as singletons. The sample in question was peripheral blood, obtained on day 0 of AZD1222 vaccination. These receptors all come from an adult in good health. The CDR3 runs from the conserved cysteine through the conserved F or W. D genes are given only for firm matches. Clone sizes are given selectively: once, few, many, or a class where the clone is expanded.

>-|-|17|TRBV9|TRBJ2-3
CASSVGVQGSSTDTQYF
TGTGCCAGCAGCGTAGGTGTACAGGGATCTAGCACAGATACGCAGTATTTT
>-|TRBD2|15|TRBV7-8|TRBJ2-3
CASSLEGLAGDTQYF
TGTGCCAGCAGCTTAGAAGGACTAGCGGGAGATACGCAGTATTTT
>few|-|14|TRBV6-5|TRBJ2-1
CASRTPGSYNEQFF
TGTGCCAGCAGAACCCCGGGCTCCTACAATGAGCAGTTCTTC
>-|-|13|TRBV27|TRBJ1-1
CASSPGTGVGAFF
TGTGCCAGCAGCCCCGGGACGGGGGTAGGGGCTTTCTTT
>-|-|18|TRBV3-1/TRBV3-2|TRBJ1-4
CASSPRMSRVLTNEKLFF
TGTGCCAGCAGTCCAAGAATGAGCAGGGTTTTGACTAATGAAAAACTGTTTTTT
>-|-|13|TRBV13|TRBJ2-2
CASSLTTTGELFF
TGTGCCAGCAGCCTAACTACCACCGGGGAGCTGTTTTTT
>-|-|12|TRBV5-6|TRBJ1-5
CASSLPDQPQHF
TGTGCCAGCAGCTTGCCCGATCAGCCCCAGCATTTT
>-|TRBD1|17|TRBV9|TRBJ2-7
CASSAGGAQGPLYEQYF
TGTGCCAGCAGCGCAGGGGGTGCGCAGGGTCCCCTCTACGAGCAGTACTTC
>-|-|15|TRBV7-2|TRBJ1-5
CASSLLSTSNQPQHF
TGTGCCAGCAGCTTACTATCTACCAGCAATCAGCCCCAGCATTTT
>-|-|11|TRBV6-5|TRBJ1-1
CASSQSIEAFF
TGTGCCAGCAGCCAATCTATTGAAGCTTTCTTT
>-|-|16|TRBV3-1/TRBV3-2|TRBJ1-1
CASSQEGHARHTEAFF
TGTGCCAGCAGCCAAGAGGGACACGCGCGACACACTGAAGCTTTCTTT
>-|TRBD2|17|TRBV11-2|TRBJ2-1
CASSPRKREGLGDEQFF
TGTGCCAGCAGCCCACGCAAGCGGGAGGGCCTCGGGGATGAGCAGTTCTTC
>once|TRBD2|18|TRBV7-9|TRBJ2-7
CASRVGASGGTYSYEQYF
TGTGCCAGCAGGGTCGGGGCTAGCGGGGGGACCTACTCCTACGAGCAGTACTTC